A single sample gave rise to the 29 T cell receptor beta chains below, sequenced in a study of shared clonotypes between healthy human individuals. Cells designated naive CD8 were CD45RO-negative and were positively selected for CCR7, with terminally differentiated effector memory CD45RA+ cells excluded. The repertoire was sequenced with immunoSEQ multiplex PCR; TCRdb's copy has only in-frame clones and lacks some. In the table there are under 2,000,000 clones, roughly 94% of which are singletons. The sequencing sample was made of naive CD8+ T cells sorted from blood. These TCRs come from a man younger than 35 in good health.

In DNA, the CDR3 is TGTGCCAGCAGCGTAGCCGCCAGGGAGGGGACCGGGGAGCTGTTTTTT. It translates to CASSVAAREGTGELFF. The V and J genes are TRBV9 and TRBJ2-2, with 7 nucleotides matching TRBD2. This CDR3 contains 16 residues. Germline-derived CDR1 and CDR2 are SGDLS and YYNGEE. V lost 0 bases to trimming and J lost 5 bases; unmatched junction nucleotides: 7.

The V call is TRBV9, the J call TRBJ2-1; TRBD2 matches 7 bases. Per germline, CDR1 SGDLS and CDR2 YYNGEE. V trimming: 0 bases; J trimming: 5 bases; junction bases outside the gene matches: 2. The CDR3 consists of 14 residues. The chain's CDR3 is CASSVVGTNNEQFF. The CDR3 DNA is TGTGCCAGCAGCGTAGTGGGGACTAACAATGAGCAGTTCTTC. The whole variable domain, remainder taken from reference TRBV9 and TRBJ2-1, is DSGVTQTPKHLITATGQRVTLRCSPRSGDLSVYWYQQSLDQGLQFLIQYYNGEERAKGNILERFSAQQFPDLHSELNLSSLELGDSALYFCASSVVGTNNEQFFGPGTRLTVL.

The chain employs TRBV19 and TRBJ2-7, with D unresolved. Germline lookup yields CDR1 LNHDA and CDR2 SQIVND (reference sequence). Trimming took 6 bases from V and 0 from J, leaving 9 bases between them. The CDR3 length is 13 residues. CDR3 nucleotides: TGTGCCAGTAGGGGTGATTACTCCTACGAGCAGTACTTC. Translating gives CASRGDYSYEQYF.

CDR3 sequence (DNA): TGTGCCAGCAGCACCGACGACGGAACACAAGAGACCCAGTACTTC. It codes for CASSTDDGTQETQYF. The chain has TRBV5-4 and TRBJ2-5; no firm D call. From germline, CDR1 is SGHNT and CDR2 YYREEE (reference sequence). The V gene lost 4 bases and the J gene lost 2 bases, with 15 bases spanning the gap. This CDR3 comprises 15 residues.

The rearrangement uses TRBV2 and TRBJ1-1, with 8 bases aligning to TRBD1. The germline CDR1 and CDR2 sequences are SNHLY and FYNNEI. J was trimmed by 7 bases and V by 10 bases; bases with no gene match: 2. The CDR3 is 10 amino acids. The CDR3: CATTGVEAFF. For the CDR3, the DNA is TGTGCCACGACAGGGGTTGAAGCTTTCTTT.

V usage is TRBV27 and J usage is TRBJ2-7; a weak D match, TRBD2 (7 bases). The germline gives CDR1 MNHEY, CDR2 SMNVEV (reference sequence). Trimming removed 4 bases from V and 7 bases from J, with 20 bases in between. The CDR3 has 15 amino acids. The CDR3 loop is CASSSLGGRDGEQYF. The CDR3 nucleotides read TGTGCCAGCAGTTCCCTCGGGGGGCGCGATGGGGAGCAGTACTTC.

The chain combines TRBV7-9 with TRBJ1-5; D not certain. The CDR3 sequence is 14 residues long. CDR1 is SEHNR, CDR2 FQNEAQ, per germline (reference sequence). V was shortened by 2 bases and J by 6 bases, with 11 bases between the two germline ends. The chain's CDR3 is CASSLSGAGQPQHF. CDR3 nucleotide sequence: TGTGCCAGCAGCTTATCGGGCGCGGGTCAGCCCCAGCATTTT.

The V gene is TRBV10-2, the J gene TRBJ1-1; TRBD1 agrees at 10 bases. V was pared by 8 bases and J by 4 bases, with 10 bases of the junction left unmatched. The CDR3 is 15 residues long. Germline assignment: CDR1 WSHSY and CDR2 SAAADI. The CDR3 DNA is TGCGCCAGCGATATTAAGACAGGGGGCTTCACTGAAGCTTTCTTT. Protein sequence: CASDIKTGGFTEAFF.

The V and J genes are TRBV7-9 and TRBJ2-1; D gene unclear. The CDR3 covers 13 residues. V lost 4 bases and J lost 5, with 9 bases in between. CDR1 SEHNR and CDR2 FQNEAQ come from the germline V gene (reference sequence). CDR3 sequence reads: CASSSDGNNEQFF. CDR3 DNA: TGTGCCAGCAGCTCGGACGGTAACAATGAGCAGTTCTTC.

The V gene is TRBV27, the J gene TRBJ2-2; 10 nucleotides align to TRBD1. Germline V CDR1 and CDR2: MNHEY, SMNVEV (reference sequence). The CDR3 contains 15 residues. V shed 5 bases and J 8 bases; nucleotides not matched to a gene: 8. CDR3 loop: CASSPRQGAGGELFF. CDR3 in DNA: TGTGCCAGCAGTCCCCGACAGGGGGCTGGTGGGGAGCTGTTTTTT.

Of note for this clone: Other DNA sequences in the same sample also yield this CDR3. The genes are TRBV7-9 and TRBJ2-7, with 9 bases fitting TRBD1. The CDR3 has 14 amino acids. Germline V lookup: CDR1 SEHNR, CDR2 FQNEAQ (reference sequence). V was clipped by 5 bases and J by 2 bases; unmatched bases: 4. The CDR3 sequence is CASSPRTGAYEQYF. DNA for the CDR3: TGTGCCAGCAGCCCACGGACAGGGGCCTACGAGCAGTACTTC.

The chain couples TRBV10-3 to TRBJ1-5, with no clear D. Germline values: CDR1 ENHRY, CDR2 SYGVKD. V lost 11 bases and J 0 bases, leaving 17 bases between the germline ends. This CDR3 is 15 amino acids long. The CDR3 DNA is TGTGCCCAAGAGGTGGATCTCTATAGCAATCAGCCCCAGCATTTT. Amino acid sequence: CAQEVDLYSNQPQHF.

This rearrangement joins TRBV5-1 to TRBJ2-7; 8 bases map to TRBD2. The CDR3 loop spans 16 amino acids. The junction had 7 bases not matched to a gene; V was cut back by 0 bases and J by 2 bases. Germline CDR1 reads SGHRS; CDR2 reads YFSETQ. The CDR3: CASSLDWTSRTYEQYF. CDR3 nucleotide sequence: TGCGCCAGCAGCTTGGACTGGACTAGCAGAACCTACGAGCAGTACTTC.

The V gene is TRBV7-3, the J gene TRBJ2-1; 9 nucleotides match TRBD2. The CDR3 is 16 residues long. CDR1 and CDR2 from the germline V gene are SGHTA and FQGTGA. V lost 2 bases and J lost 3; bases outside the gene matches: 5. The DNA of the CDR3 is TGTGCCAGCAGCTTATCTTCTAGCGGGATCTACAATGAGCAGTTCTTC. It yields the protein CASSLSSSGIYNEQFF.

J is TRBJ1-1 and V is TRBV11-2; TRBD1 might be the D (5 bases). The CDR3 is made up of 15 amino acids. Germline V gives CDR1 SGHAT, CDR2 FQNNGV. The V end was cut by 6 bases, the J end by 4 bases, with 18 bases between. As DNA, the CDR3 is TGTGCCAGCAGGTCCGGGGCAGGCGTGGGCACTGAAGCTTTCTTT. As protein: CASRSGAGVGTEAFF. Supplemented by reference TRBV11-2 and TRBJ1-1, the full variable domain reads EAGVAQSPRYKIIEKRQSVAFWCNPISGHATLYWYQQILGQGPKLLIQFQNNGVVDDSQLPKDRFSAERLKGVDSTLKIQPAKLEDSAVYLCASRSGAGVGTEAFFGQGTRLTVV.

The rearrangement uses TRBV6-1 and TRBJ2-7, with 7 positions matching TRBD2. Losses at the gene ends were 8 bases for V and 4 bases for J; bases not matched to a gene: 11. Germline V gene lookup returns CDR1 MNHNS and CDR2 SASEGT. This CDR3 has 14 residues. The CDR3 sequence is CASGGDAWTYEQYF. The CDR3 region has the DNA TGTGCCAGCGGGGGGGACGCGTGGACGTACGAGCAGTACTTC.

The chain links TRBV6-5 to TRBJ2-1; D remains ambiguous. The germline CDR1 and CDR2 sequences are MNHEY and SVGAGI. The V and J ends lost 3 bases and 2 bases respectively, with 5 bases between them. CDR3 length equals 13 residues. CDR3 DNA sequence: TGTGCCAGCAGTTATGCACCCTACAATGAGCAGTTCTTC. This encodes CASSYAPYNEQFF.

The J gene is TRBJ2-5, the V gene TRBV6-5; D might be TRBD1 (6 bases). Deletions cut 0 bases from V and 5 bases from J, with 16 bases between. CDR1 and CDR2 from the germline V gene are MNHEY and SVGAGI. CDR3 size: 16 residues. The CDR3 DNA reads as TGTGCCAGCAGTTACTCGGCAGGGGTGATCGGGGAGACCCAGTACTTC. Its translation is CASSYSAGVIGETQYF.

This rearrangement joins TRBV6-5 to TRBJ2-2, with D perhaps being TRBD1 or TRBD2 (5 bases each). V was shortened by 5 bases and J by 2 bases, with 9 bases between the two germline ends. The CDR3 totals 14 residues. Germline loops: CDR1 MNHEY, CDR2 SVGAGI. The CDR3 DNA is TGTGCCAGCAGTGGGGACGGTAACACCGGGGAGCTGTTTTTT. Translating it yields CASSGDGNTGELFF.

J is TRBJ2-7 and V is TRBV27; 8 bases map to TRBD2. This CDR3 is 14 amino acids long. Germline loops: CDR1 MNHEY, CDR2 SMNVEV (reference sequence). Unmatched junction bases numbered 7, after V lost 3 bases and J lost 6 bases. The CDR3 DNA is TGTGCCAGCAGTTTTAGCGGGGCCTTCGGCGAGCAGTACTTC. It is translated as CASSFSGAFGEQYF.

V is TRBV7-9 and J is TRBJ2-3; 8 nucleotides match TRBD1. Germline V lookup: CDR1 SEHNR, CDR2 FQNEAQ (reference sequence). This CDR3 region has 16 residues. V shed 5 bases and J 1 base; nucleotides not matched to a gene: 8. CDR3 sequence: CASSDNRGMGTDTQYF. CDR3 nucleotide sequence: TGTGCCAGCAGCGATAACAGGGGGATGGGCACAGATACGCAGTATTTT.

This chain connects TRBV4-3 to TRBJ2-7; TRBD2 matches 7 bases. The CDR3 runs to 15 residues. In germline, CDR1 is LGHNA, CDR2 YSLEER. Trimming took 0 bases from V and 3 from J; bases not matched to a gene: 5. The CDR3 nucleotides are TGCGCCAGCAGCCAAGATCGACTAGCCCTCTACGAGCAGTACTTC. The encoded protein is CASSQDRLALYEQYF.

This CDR3 is CASSRQVSSYEQYF. The CDR3, as DNA: TGTGCCAGCAGCAGACAGGTCAGCTCCTACGAGCAGTACTTC. J is TRBJ2-7 and V is TRBV6-6, with D perhaps TRBD1 (6 bases). Germline assignment: CDR1 MNHNY and CDR2 SVGAGI (reference sequence). The CDR3 is 14 amino acids. Trimming cost V 6 bases and J 0 bases, with 12 bases left between them.

V is TRBV29-1 and J is TRBJ1-1; 7 bases align to TRBD1. This CDR3 is 13 amino acids long. Per germline, CDR1 SQVTM and CDR2 ANQGSEA. Trimming cost V 5 bases and J 1 base; bases outside gene matches: 4. This CDR3 is CSVLGTANTEAFF. CDR3 nucleotides: TGCAGCGTTCTCGGGACAGCGAACACTGAAGCTTTCTTT.

The V and J genes are TRBV5-4 and TRBJ2-3; a weak D match, TRBD2 (6 bases). The V end was cut by 3 bases, the J end by 3 bases, with 8 bases between. Looked up from germline, CDR1 is SGHNT and CDR2 is YYREEE (reference sequence). The CDR3 spans 13 residues. The CDR3 bases are TGTGCCAGCAGCTCGGAGGGAACAGATACGCAGTATTTT. This encodes CASSSEGTDTQYF.

V is TRBV2 and J is TRBJ1-6, with D perhaps TRBD1 (5 bases). Germline V CDR1 and CDR2: SNHLY, FYNNEI. Trimming cost V 2 bases and J 0 bases, with 11 bases left between them. This CDR3 has 17 residues. The CDR3 region has the DNA TGTGCCAGCAGTGAAACAGGTCCCTACTCCTATAATTCACCCCTCCACTTT. Its translation is CASSETGPYSYNSPLHF. Drawing the rest from reference TRBV2 and TRBJ1-6, the complete variable domain is EPEVTQTPSHQVTQMGQEVILRCVPISNHLYFYWYRQILGQKVEFLVSFYNNEISEKSEIFDDQFSVERPDGSNFTLKIRSTKLEDSAMYFCASSETGPYSYNSPLHFGNGTRLTVT.

The chain combines TRBV4-1 with TRBJ2-7; D is unresolved. V shed 2 bases and J shed 5 bases, with 10 bases lying between them. The CDR3 extends over 13 amino acids. CDR1 and CDR2 from the germline V gene are MGHRA and YSYEKL. Written as DNA, the CDR3 is TGCGCCAGCAGCCAAACCTTTAAAAACGAGCAGTACTTC. As protein: CASSQTFKNEQYF.

This chain uses TRBV27 with TRBJ1-4, with 8 positions matching TRBD1. Unmatched junction bases numbered 7, after V lost 0 bases and J lost 4 bases. The CDR3 contains 17 residues. Germline CDR1 reads MNHEY; CDR2 reads SMNVEV (reference sequence). For the CDR3, the DNA is TGTGCCAGCAGTTTATCGGGAACAGGGGGATATAATGAAAAACTGTTTTTT. Protein product: CASSLSGTGGYNEKLFF.

For the CDR3, the DNA is TGTGCAAGTCGCTCCCCAGATAGAAATGAGCAGTACTTC. This translates into CASRSPDRNEQYF. V is TRBV12-2 and J is TRBJ2-7. TRBV12-2 counts as a pseudogene. This CDR3 comprises 13 residues.